The clone carrying this T cell receptor (beta chain) turned up a few times. Its antigen is undetermined. The data originate from a study of T cells after yellow fever vaccination. As for the study in general: Preparing low-cell-number fractions relied on SMART-Seq v4 Ultra Low Input. Whole-study findings and limits: Post-booster samples contained most primary-vaccination clones (approximately 96% CD4, 88% CD8). On re-exposure, the response was weaker but peaked faster, at day 5 versus 15.

5'RACE template switching produced TCR cDNA carrying a universal primer site and UMIs. TCRdb recomputed calls from the 5' RACE reads with MiXCR, one row per CDR3 protein. The data hold some 240,000 distinct CDR3 sequences, with around 4.9% observed a single time. Germline assignment: CDR1 SNHLY and CDR2 FYNNEI. V lost 8 bases, J lost 2 bases, and 13 bases lay in between. The CDR3 is made up of 13 amino acids. This clonotype was sampled from a man younger than 30 who received the YFV17D yellow fever vaccine. J is TRBJ2-7 and V is TRBV2, with D unresolved. The sequences come from CD4+ T cells sorted from PBMCs, collected on the day of the yellow fever booster vaccination. CDR3 sequence (DNA): TGTGCCAGCGCTGAGGTACGGCCCTACGAGCAGTACGTC. It yields the protein CASAEVRPYEQYV.